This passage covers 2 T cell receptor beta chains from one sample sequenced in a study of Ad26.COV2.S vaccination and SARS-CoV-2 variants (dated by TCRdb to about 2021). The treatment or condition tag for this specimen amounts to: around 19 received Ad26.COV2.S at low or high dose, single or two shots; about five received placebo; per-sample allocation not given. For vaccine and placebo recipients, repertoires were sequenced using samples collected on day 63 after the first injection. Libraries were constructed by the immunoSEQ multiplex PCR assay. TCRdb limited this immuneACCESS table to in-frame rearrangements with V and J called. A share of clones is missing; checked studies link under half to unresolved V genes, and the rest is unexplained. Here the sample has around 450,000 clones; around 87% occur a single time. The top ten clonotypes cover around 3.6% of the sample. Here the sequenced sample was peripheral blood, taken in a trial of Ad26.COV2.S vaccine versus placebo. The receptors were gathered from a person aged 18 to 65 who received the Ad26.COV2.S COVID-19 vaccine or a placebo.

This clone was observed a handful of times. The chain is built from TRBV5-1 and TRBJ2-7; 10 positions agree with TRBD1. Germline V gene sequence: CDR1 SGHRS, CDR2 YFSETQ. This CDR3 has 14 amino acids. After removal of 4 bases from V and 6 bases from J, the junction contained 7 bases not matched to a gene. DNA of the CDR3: TGCGCCAGCAGCACCGGGACAGGGGTTCTCGAGCAGTACTTC. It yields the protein CASSTGTGVLEQYF.

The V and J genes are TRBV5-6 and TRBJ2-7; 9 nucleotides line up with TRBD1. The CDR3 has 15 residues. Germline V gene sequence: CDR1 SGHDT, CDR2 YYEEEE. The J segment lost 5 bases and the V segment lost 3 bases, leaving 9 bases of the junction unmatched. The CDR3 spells CASSYSRDRDHEQYF. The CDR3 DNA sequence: TGTGCCAGCAGCTATAGCCGGGACAGGGATCACGAGCAGTACTTC.